This paragraph reports one T cell receptor beta chain. Its target is not known. Amplification in unsorted PBMC replicate PCRs started from around 310 ng DNA, which equals approximately 28,000 T cell genomes. The protocol was immunoSEQ multiplex PCR, while the TCRdb copy is restricted to in-frame clones and leaves out a portion. The repertoire has 450,000 to 650,000 clones, roughly four fifths of them found once; the top ten carry 12%. Genomic DNA came from around 84 million PBMCs in unsorted samples. The data are from a study of shared clonotypes between healthy human individuals. Trimming removed 0 bases at V and 2 bases at J, with 8 bases between. The CDR3 runs to 15 residues. Germline V gene sequence: CDR1 SGHDN, CDR2 FVKESK. Findings and limits, study-wide: An expected dependence of interdonor clonotype sharing on sequencing depth was noted. The researchers took only blood, and tissue repertoires probably look different.

This clonotype originated in a woman between 40 and 50 years old in good health. Some clones in this sample may be carry-over from other donors' samples. The gene calls are TRBV14 and TRBJ2-1; tentatively, D is TRBD1 (6 bases). Material for sequencing was PBMCs. In nucleotides, the CDR3 is TGTGCCAGCAGCCAAGAACAGGGCGCCTACAATGAGCAGTTCTTC. Translated, it gives CASSQEQGAYNEQFF.